The sample holds a few counts of the clone carrying this TCR beta chain. What it binds is unknown. The sample is drawn from a study of shared clonotypes between healthy human individuals. The authors distributed each subset's genomic DNA evenly over several immunoSEQ plates. When replicate PCRs were run on sorted subsets, they used about 200 ng DNA, tens of thousands of T cell genomes. Methods used by the authors: As immunoSEQ supplied junction-only sequences (without quality scores), filtering differed. Using immunoSEQ multiplex PCR, the repertoire was profiled, and TCRdb retains in-frame clones only, with some absent. V and J calls and clone size come straight from that table; D and trimming were deduced from the DNA. Of nearly 750,000 clones in the sample, roughly two thirds are singletons; the top ten hold more than 1.5%. General study findings and limits: Clonotype sharing across a handful of donors was observed for around 4.8% of naive CD4 clonotypes.

The CDR3 totals 17 residues. Sequenced: memory CD4+ T cells sorted from blood. Subset here: CD45RA-negative fraction. This receptor was obtained from a woman between 25 and 40 years old in good health. J is TRBJ2-5 and V is TRBV21-1; the table assigns TRBD1, which was not confirmed against the DNA. TRBV21-1 is termed a pseudogene. The CDR3 reads CASSKPTGTGGAETQYF. CDR3 nucleotides: TGTGCCAGCAGCAAACCAACCGGGACAGGGGGAGCAGAGACCCAGTACTTC.